The next 26 T cell receptor beta chains were all read from a single sample in a study of beta chain features in type 1 diabetes (dated by TCRdb to the late 2010s). The paper as a whole reports these results and caveats: Type 1 diabetes patients showed a moderate but significant shortening of TCRB CDR3 length in all four CD4+ subsets.

Antigens of these TCRs are unknown. To prepare the library, the immunoSEQ multiplex PCR assay was applied. The entire isolated RNA was reverse transcribed using the High Capacity cDNA Reverse Transcription Kit, and thus expressed TCRB transcripts were sequenced. The source is immuneACCESS, and TCRdb retained only in-frame sequences with V and J called. Part of the clones is not carried over; for the studies checked, unresolved V genes explain less than half of this, and the remainder is unexplained. The sample records about 370,000 clones, roughly 9.8% of which are singletons. Around 0.66% of the sample comes from the top ten. Sequencing was performed on central memory CD4+ T cells from blood. Receptor source: a man aged 30 to 45 with type 1 diabetes.

The chain combines TRBV28 with TRBJ2-1, with 10 bases fitting TRBD2. The trim removed 0 bases at V and 6 bases at J, leaving 5 bases unmatched. Germline CDR1 is MDHEN and CDR2 is SYDVKM. This CDR3 region has 16 residues. The CDR3 nucleotides are TGTGCCAGCAGTTTATGGGCTAGCGGGAGTCGCAATGAGCAGTTCTTC. Encoded protein: CASSLWASGSRNEQFF.

This sequence joins TRBV18 and TRBJ2-1; D is possibly TRBD1 or TRBD2 (6 bases each). The V gene's germline CDR1 is KGHSH and CDR2 LQKENI. This CDR3 region has 16 residues. V lost 0 bases and J 7 bases, leaving 16 bases between the germline ends. The CDR3 is CASSPPNERRGNEQFF. CDR3 nucleotide sequence: TGTGCCAGCTCACCACCGAACGAGCGGAGGGGGAATGAGCAGTTCTTC.

This clone came up many times. The V gene is TRBV5-1, the J gene TRBJ1-2; D not certain. Germline V gene lookup returns CDR1 SGHRS and CDR2 YFSETQ. Between the trimmed V and J ends, which lost 4 bases and 7 bases, there was a span of 20 bases. This CDR3 has 15 amino acids. The CDR3 spells CASSLLERGSSGYTF. For the CDR3, the DNA is TGCGCCAGCAGCCTTCTTGAACGGGGATCGAGTGGCTACACCTTC. The entire variable domain, with the rest obtained from reference TRBV5-1 and TRBJ1-2, is as follows: KAGVTQTPRYLIKTRGQQVTLSCSPISGHRSVSWYQQTPGQGLQFLFEYFSETQRNKGNFPGRFSGRQFSNSRSEMNVSTLELGDSALYLCASSLLERGSSGYTFGSGTRLTVV.

The sample holds a few counts of this clone. This chain connects TRBV18 to TRBJ1-1; D possibly corresponds to TRBD1 (6 bases). There are 15 residues in the CDR3. Per germline, CDR1 KGHSH and CDR2 LQKENI. V lost 2 bases and J 1 base, leaving 11 bases between the germline ends. CDR3 sequence (DNA): TGTGCCAGCTCACCAACGTTAGGGGGGAACACTGAAGCTTTCTTT. It is translated as CASSPTLGGNTEAFF.

This clone was counted a few times. This rearrangement joins TRBV5-1 to TRBJ1-5, with a tentative D call TRBD1 (6 bases). The CDR3 is 14 residues long. V was cut by 1 base and J by 6 bases, with 11 bases left in between. Per the germline V gene, CDR1 is SGHRS and CDR2 is YFSETQ. CDR3 sequence (DNA): TGCGCCAGCAGCTTGTGGGGGGCGGGTCAGCCCCAGCATTTT. Amino acids: CASSLWGAGQPQHF.

V usage is TRBV9 and J usage is TRBJ1-2, with 11 bases matching TRBD1. V gave up 4 bases and J gave up 6 bases; unmatched junction bases: 11. The CDR3 is made up of 16 amino acids. From germline, CDR1 is SGDLS and CDR2 YYNGEE. The CDR3 bases are TGTGCCAGCAGCCTCACTTGGGGACAGGGGGGCGATGGCTACACCTTC. This translates into CASSLTWGQGGDGYTF.

This clone was observed a few times. The V and J genes are TRBV18 and TRBJ2-3; TRBD2 agrees at 7 bases. V lost 10 bases, J lost 0 bases, and 13 bases stayed unmatched. The CDR3 totals 16 residues. In germline, CDR1 is KGHSH, CDR2 LQKENI. The CDR3 reads CATMPGRTRSTDTQYF. CDR3 coding DNA: TGTGCCACCATGCCAGGGCGGACTAGAAGCACAGATACGCAGTATTTT.

This clone was seen a few times. The V call is TRBV27, the J call TRBJ1-3; 10 bases match TRBD1. The V gene end was trimmed by 5 bases and the J gene end by 4 bases; junction bases not matched to a gene: 8. Germline V gene data show CDR1 as MNHEY and CDR2 as SMNVEV (reference sequence). The CDR3 contains 16 residues. The CDR3 protein is CASSQRQGARGNTIYF. In DNA form, the CDR3 reads TGTGCCAGCAGTCAAAGACAGGGGGCGCGGGGAAACACCATATATTTT.

The table lists this clone with many counts. CDR3 coding DNA: TGTGCCAGCAGCCATTTAGCGGGAAACACCATATATTTT. Its translation is CASSHLAGNTIYF. The rearrangement joins TRBV2 to TRBJ1-3; D ambiguous. Germline-derived CDR1 and CDR2 are SNHLY and FYNNEI. The CDR3 runs 13 residues. V lost 6 bases and J lost 4, with 10 bases in between.

This clone was seen ten or more times. The genes are TRBV19 and TRBJ2-5, with 11 positions matching TRBD2. After removal of 4 bases from V and 3 bases from J, the junction contained 10 bases not matched to a gene. The CDR3 is 17 amino acids. Germline CDR1 is LNHDA and CDR2 is SQIVND (reference sequence). This CDR3 reads CASSTWGLAENEETQYF. The CDR3 nucleotides read TGTGCCAGTAGTACCTGGGGACTAGCGGAGAATGAAGAGACCCAGTACTTC. Supplemented by reference TRBV19 and TRBJ2-5, the full variable domain reads DGGITQSPKYLFRKEGQNVTLSCEQNLNHDAMYWYRQDPGQGLRLIYYSQIVNDFQKGDIAEGYSVSREKKESFPLTVTSAQKNPTAFYLCASSTWGLAENEETQYFGPGTRLLVL.

This clone was seen a few times. The gene calls are TRBV7-3 and TRBJ2-3, with no clear D. The CDR3 is made up of 11 amino acids. The germline CDR1 and CDR2 sequences are SGHTA and FQGTGA. With 5 bases removed from V and 7 bases from J, the gap between germline ends came to 7 bases. The CDR3 DNA reads TGTGCCAGCAGCCTCCTATATACGCAGTATTTT. Its protein product is CASSLLYTQYF.

The chain links TRBV5-6 to TRBJ1-3; 9 bases match TRBD1. Germline CDR1 and CDR2: SGHDT and YYEEEE. V trimming: 5 bases; J trimming: 7 bases; junction bases outside the gene matches: 7. This CDR3 is built from 14 residues. The CDR3 region has the DNA TGTGCCAGCAGGAAACAGGGGGCGGAGAACACCATATATTTT. Protein product: CASRKQGAENTIYF.

The table lists this clone with a few counts. The chain joins TRBV4-1 to TRBJ1-1; D not certain. The germline V gene encodes CDR1 MGHRA and CDR2 YSYEKL. The CDR3 is made up of 15 amino acids. The germline V and J ends were trimmed by 0 bases and 0 bases, with 8 bases remaining between them. This chain's CDR3 is CASSQEKGLNTEAFF. CDR3 DNA: TGCGCCAGCAGCCAAGAAAAAGGGTTGAACACTGAAGCTTTCTTT.

A word on this clone: This may come from a read error, since a much larger clone is one base off. The genes are TRBV7-9 and TRBJ2-7; D gene ambiguous. The germline V gene encodes CDR1 SEHNR and CDR2 FQNEAQ (reference sequence). The CDR3 runs 11 residues. With 5 bases removed from V and 3 bases from J, the gap between germline ends came to 5 bases. This CDR3 is CASSAIYEQYF. As DNA, the CDR3 is TGTGCCAGCAGCGCCATCTACGAGCAGTACTTC.

This clone was seen more than once but under ten times. The V call is TRBV2, the J call TRBJ2-5; possibly TRBD1 for D (6 bases). Trimming left V 7 bases short and J 5 bases short, with 8 bases between. This CDR3 has 11 amino acids. Germline V CDR1 and CDR2: SNHLY, FYNNEI. CDR3 region: CASKGEETQYF. The CDR3, as DNA: TGTGCCAGCAAGGGGGAGGAGACCCAGTACTTC.

The gene calls are TRBV19 and TRBJ2-7, with D unclear. V lost 4 bases to trimming and J lost 2 bases, with 9 bases between them. CDR1 and CDR2 from the germline V gene are LNHDA and SQIVND (reference sequence). This CDR3 has 13 residues. Written as DNA, the CDR3 is TGTGCCAGTAGTAACCCCGAAGCCTACGAGCAGTACTTC. This sequence encodes CASSNPEAYEQYF.

This clone was seen only a few times. The chain is built from TRBV11-3 and TRBJ2-4; D gene unclear. The CDR3 totals 11 residues. CDR1 and CDR2 (germline): SGHNT, YENEEA. The ends were cut back, 7 bases at V and 8 bases at J, with 9 bases in the middle. CDR3 loop: CASTPSDIQYF. The CDR3 nucleotides read TGTGCCAGCACCCCTTCTGACATTCAGTACTTC.

The chain uses TRBV7-9 and TRBJ2-7, with D uncertain. Germline V CDR1 and CDR2: SEHNR, FQNEAQ (reference sequence). This CDR3 has 13 amino acids. V dropped 1 base and J dropped 3 bases, with 7 bases sitting between them. The CDR3 sequence: CASSLGEGYEQYF. The CDR3 DNA is TGTGCCAGCAGCTTAGGCGAAGGCTACGAGCAGTACTTC.

This clone has more than one count but fewer than ten. CDR3 in amino acids: CASRWRPNEKLFF. The CDR3 nucleotides are TGTGCCAGCAGATGGCGGCCTAATGAAAAACTGTTTTTT. The chain combines TRBV28 with TRBJ1-4, with D unresolved. The CDR3 sequence is 13 residues long. The V end lost 6 bases, the J end lost 3 bases, and 8 bases lay between the germline ends. The germline V gene has CDR1 MDHEN and CDR2 SYDVKM.

The sample holds a few counts of this clone. This chain links TRBV18 with TRBJ2-5, with 8 bases that match TRBD1. V lost 4 bases, J lost 2 bases, and 9 bases stayed unmatched. Germline CDR1 and CDR2: KGHSH and LQKENI. The CDR3 is 16 amino acids. The CDR3, as DNA: TGTGCCAGCTCACAAACGACAGGGGACGGACAAGAGACCCAGTACTTC. Translation gives CASSQTTGDGQETQYF.

The chain recombines TRBV19 with TRBJ2-1; 7 positions agree with TRBD2. Germline V gene lookup returns CDR1 LNHDA and CDR2 SQIVND (reference sequence). The CDR3 runs to 13 residues. V was clipped by 7 bases and J by 5 bases; unmatched bases: 5. CDR3 loop: CASKRGSDNEQFF. In DNA, the CDR3 is TGTGCCAGTAAACGCGGGAGCGACAATGAGCAGTTCTTC.

This clone occurred a few times. The genes are TRBV28 and TRBJ2-5; D possibly matches TRBD1 or TRBD2 (5 bases each). V lost 2 bases and J lost 5, with 18 bases in between. The CDR3 length is 16 residues. Germline CDR1 MDHEN, CDR2 SYDVKM. The CDR3 sequence: CASSLRETGGWETQYF. DNA for the CDR3: TGTGCCAGCAGTTTACGCGAGACTGGGGGTTGGGAGACCCAGTACTTC.

This chain links TRBV4-1 with TRBJ2-7; 8 positions agree with TRBD2. In germline, CDR1 is MGHRA, CDR2 YSYEKL. The ends lost 1 base at V and 3 bases at J; junction bases unmatched: 5. The CDR3 runs to 15 residues. The CDR3 region is CASSQASGSFYEQYF. CDR3 nucleotide sequence: TGCGCCAGCAGCCAAGCAAGCGGGAGCTTCTACGAGCAGTACTTC.

The sample holds many counts of this clone. The chain uses TRBV18 and TRBJ2-5, with D unclear. The CDR3 extends over 14 amino acids. Germline V CDR1 and CDR2: KGHSH, LQKENI. V was shortened by 2 bases and J by 2 bases, with 9 bases between the two germline ends. CDR3: CASSPSLGQETQYF. CDR3 bases: TGTGCCAGCTCACCATCCCTAGGGCAAGAGACCCAGTACTTC. Full variable domain (remainder filled in from reference TRBV18 and TRBJ2-5): NAGVMQNPRHLVRRRGQEARLRCSPMKGHSHVYWYRQLPEEGLKFMVYLQKENIIDESGMPKERFSAEFPKEGPSILRIQQVVRGDSAAYFCASSPSLGQETQYFGPGTRLLVL.

This chain joins TRBV5-4 and TRBJ2-2; perhaps TRBD1 as D (6 bases). This CDR3 spans 13 amino acids. V lost 0 bases to trimming and J lost 6 bases, with 6 bases between them. Looked up from germline, CDR1 is SGHNT and CDR2 is YYREEE (reference sequence). The CDR3 nucleotides read TGTGCCAGCAGCTTGGGGGGGCCCGGGGAGCTGTTTTTT. This encodes CASSLGGPGELFF.

A few counts support this clone. Other DNA sequences in the sample encode the same CDR3. The CDR3 loop reads CASSFSGSTDTQYF. As DNA, the CDR3 is TGTGCCAGCAGCTTTAGCGGGAGCACAGATACGCAGTATTTT. The V call is TRBV11-3, the J call TRBJ2-3; 7 bases line up with TRBD2. V lost 3 bases to trimming and J lost 0 bases; unmatched junction nucleotides: 0. CDR3 length equals 14 residues. The germline V gene has CDR1 SGHNT and CDR2 YENEEA.